This T cell receptor beta chain emerged from a study of PD-1 blockade in classical Hodgkin lymphoma. Across the study: The nivolumab dose that patients received was 3 mg/kg, given intravenously every 2 weeks.

CDR3 length equals 14 residues. CDR1 LNHDA and CDR2 SQIVND come from the germline V gene (reference sequence). The ends lost 5 bases at V and 8 bases at J; junction bases unmatched: 6. Concerning this clone: Its antigen is unidentified.

The study, taken as a whole, reports: Complete responders showed a baseline diversity that resembled the diversity of newly diagnosed patients. Unlike CD8+ TCR diversity, which did not rise significantly by C4D1, CD4+ TCR diversity did.

Every single patient, without exception, relapsed after autologous stem cell transplantation, and brentuximab vedotin exposure varied. The protocol was immunoSEQ multiplex PCR, while the TCRdb copy is restricted to in-frame clones and leaves out a portion. The sample includes some 23,000 clones, about two thirds seen only once; the top ten take about 17%. The genes are TRBV19 and TRBJ1-6, with 7 bases matching TRBD1. The TCR comes from a human donor with classical Hodgkin lymphoma. The sequenced sample was peripheral blood mononuclear cells (PBMCs), obtained at baseline. The CDR3 spells CASSPRTGYSPLHF. The DNA of the CDR3 is TGTGCCAGTAGTCCCAGGACAGGATATTCACCCCTCCACTTT.